These 10 T cell receptor beta chains came from one sample sequenced in a study of CD8+CD57+ T cells in acquired aplastic anemia. According to the study, genomic DNA was the template for TCR beta VDJ and CDR3 profiling. Each CDR3 protein gets one entry after TCRdb re-called the reads with MiXCR. The data show about 62,000 distinct CDR3 sequences, with 50% to 70% seen just once and 2.5% held by the top ten. Sequenced input: sorted CD4+, CD8+, or CD8+CD57+ T cells (not recorded which) from PBMCs. These receptors originate from a human donor in good health, serving as a control.

In its sample, this clonotype ranks as medium-sized. This chain connects TRBV19 to TRBJ2-7; D perhaps matches TRBD2 (5 bases). V lost 3 bases to trimming and J lost 3 bases, with 15 bases between them. This CDR3 comprises 15 residues. Germline V gene sequence: CDR1 LNHDA, CDR2 SQIVND (reference sequence). The chain's CDR3 is CASSMKAQEGYEQYF. The CDR3 DNA is TGTGCCAGTAGTATGAAAGCTCAAGAGGGCTACGAGCAGTACTTC.

By frequency in the sample, this clonotype is medium-sized. The chain carries TRBV25-1 and TRBJ1-1; D uncertain. Trimming took 5 bases from V and 6 from J, leaving 16 bases between them. This CDR3 has 14 residues. Per the germline V gene, CDR1 is MGHDK and CDR2 is SYGVNS. This CDR3 reads CASSIRDRKAEAFF. The CDR3 region has the DNA TGTGCCAGCAGTATTCGGGATAGGAAGGCTGAAGCTTTCTTT. Combining the CDR3 with reference TRBV25-1 and TRBJ1-1 gives the whole variable domain EADIYQTPRYLVIGTGKKITLECSQTMGHDKMYWYQQDPGMELHLIHYSYGVNSTEKGDLSSESTVSRIRTEHFPLTLESARPSHTSQYLCASSIRDRKAEAFFGQGTRLTVV.

Notes on this clonotype: An end of the junction does not agree with germline; a read error may underlie this. This chain links TRBV7-9 with TRBJ1-1; 8 nucleotides line up with TRBD1. The CDR3 runs to 14 residues. Germline V lookup: CDR1 SEHNR, CDR2 FQNEAQ (reference sequence). CDR3 loop: CASSLRTGRTEAFF. Written as DNA, the CDR3 is TGTGCCAGCAGCTTGCGGACAGGGAGGACTGAGGCTTTCTTT. The complete variable domain, with remaining parts taken from reference TRBV7-9 and TRBJ1-1, reads DTGVSQNPRHKITKRGQNVTFRCDPISEHNRLYWYRQTLGQGPEFLTYFQNEAQLEKSRLLSDRFSAERPKGSFSTLEIQRTEQGDSAMYLCASSLRTGRTEAFFGQGTRLTVV.

The chain employs TRBV24-1 and TRBJ1-6; 7 bases match TRBD1. Germline assignment: CDR1 KGHDR and CDR2 SFDVKD. V trimming: 4 bases; J trimming: 7 bases; junction bases outside the gene matches: 3. The CDR3 sequence is 14 residues long. The CDR3 region has the DNA TGTGCCACCAGTGACTCAGGGGGAAATTCACCCCTCCACTTT. Translating gives CATSDSGGNSPLHF.

This clonotype turned up a few times. The rearrangement links TRBV20-1 to TRBJ2-7; D may correspond to TRBD1 or TRBD2 (6 bases each). The CDR3 covers 17 residues. The V gene's germline CDR1 is DFQATT and CDR2 SNEGSKA (reference sequence). The V end was cut by 3 bases, the J end by 1 base, with 22 bases between. The CDR3 DNA is TGCAGTGCTAGGGGGGCGGAGGGGGGAAAGCTGTCCTACGAGCAGTACTTC. It codes for CSARGAEGGKLSYEQYF.

The rearrangement joins TRBV4-1 to TRBJ2-7; 8 nucleotides line up with TRBD2. The V and J ends lost 2 bases and 6 bases, in that order; junction bases with no gene match: 0. Germline-derived CDR1 and CDR2 are MGHRA and YSYEKL. This CDR3 spans 12 amino acids. The chain's CDR3 is CASSQTSGEQYF. CDR3 coding DNA: TGCGCCAGCAGCCAAACTAGCGGCGAGCAGTACTTC.

V usage is TRBV15 and J usage is TRBJ2-1; TRBD1 matches 9 bases. The CDR3 runs 15 residues. V shed 3 bases and J 5 bases; nucleotides not matched to a gene: 5. Germline V gene lookup returns CDR1 LNHNV and CDR2 YYDKDF (reference sequence). The CDR3 DNA follows: TGTGCCACCAGCAGCAGGGGACAGGGAAACAATGAGCAGTTCTTC. Translation: CATSSRGQGNNEQFF.

Remarks on this clonotype: One end of the junction does not line up with germline, which may come from a read error. The chain uses TRBV6-2 or TRBV6-3 and TRBJ2-7; TRBD1 matches 10 bases. The CDR3 totals 21 residues. CDR1 and CDR2 (germline): MNHEY, SVGEGT. As DNA, the CDR3 is TGTGCCTGCAGTTACTACAGAGCCGGGACAGGGGCTTATACAGAGTCCTACGAGCAGTACTTC. Translation gives CACSYYRAGTGAYTESYEQYF.

This clonotype was picked up many times. The CDR3 DNA sequence: TGTGCCAGTAGTATAAGCCAGGGTAGCAATCAGCCCCAGCATTTT. It is translated as CASSISQGSNQPQHF. This sequence joins TRBV19 and TRBJ1-5; TRBD1 might be the D (5 bases). The CDR3 totals 15 residues. Germline V gene sequence: CDR1 LNHDA, CDR2 SQIVND (reference sequence). The V end was cut by 2 bases, the J end by 0 bases, with 8 bases between.

This clonotype appeared a few times. The genes are TRBV2 and TRBJ1-5, with a weak D call TRBD1 (5 bases). V lost 1 base and J lost 7, with 11 bases in between. CDR3 size: 14 residues. Germline V gives CDR1 SNHLY, CDR2 FYNNEI. CDR3 amino acids: CASSEVSGAQPQHF. In DNA form, the CDR3 reads TGTGCCAGCAGTGAAGTGTCCGGGGCCCAGCCCCAGCATTTT. The full variable domain, rest sourced from reference TRBV2 and TRBJ1-5, is EPEVTQTPSHQVTQMGQEVILRCVPISNHLYFYWYRQILGQKVEFLVSFYNNEISEKSEIFDDQFSVERPDGSNFTLKIRSTKLEDSAMYFCASSEVSGAQPQHFGDGTRLSIL.